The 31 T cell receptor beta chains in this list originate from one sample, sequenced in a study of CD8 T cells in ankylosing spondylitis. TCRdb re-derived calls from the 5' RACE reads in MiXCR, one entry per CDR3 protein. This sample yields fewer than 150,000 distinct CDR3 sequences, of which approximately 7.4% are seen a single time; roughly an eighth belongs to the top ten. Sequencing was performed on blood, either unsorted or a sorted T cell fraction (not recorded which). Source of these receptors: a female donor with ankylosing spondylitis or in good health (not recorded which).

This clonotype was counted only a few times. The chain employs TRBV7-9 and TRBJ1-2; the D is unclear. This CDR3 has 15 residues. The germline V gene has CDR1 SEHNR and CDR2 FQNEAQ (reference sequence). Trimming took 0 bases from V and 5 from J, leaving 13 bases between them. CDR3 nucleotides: TGTGCCAGCAGCTTAGCGCTGAGAAGGGAATATGGCTACACCTTC. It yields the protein CASSLALRREYGYTF.

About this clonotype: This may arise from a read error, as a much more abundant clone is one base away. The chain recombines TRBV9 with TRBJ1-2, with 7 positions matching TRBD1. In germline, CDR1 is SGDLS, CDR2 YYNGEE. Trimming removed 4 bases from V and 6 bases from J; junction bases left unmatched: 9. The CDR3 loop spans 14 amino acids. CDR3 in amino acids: CASSQGGQYNGYTF. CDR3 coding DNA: TGTGCCAGCAGCCAAGGGGGACAGTACAATGGCTACACCTTC.

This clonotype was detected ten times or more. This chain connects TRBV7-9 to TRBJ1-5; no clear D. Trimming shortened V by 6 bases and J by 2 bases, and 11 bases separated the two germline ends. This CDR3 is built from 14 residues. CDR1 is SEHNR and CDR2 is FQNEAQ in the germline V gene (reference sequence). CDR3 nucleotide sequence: TGTGCCAGCAGTCAAGGCGGACGCAATCAGCCCCAGCATTTT. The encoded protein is CASSQGGRNQPQHF.

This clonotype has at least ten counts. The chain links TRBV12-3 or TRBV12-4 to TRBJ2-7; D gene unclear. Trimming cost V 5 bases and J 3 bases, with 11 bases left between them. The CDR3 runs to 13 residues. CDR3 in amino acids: CASSPRSIYEQYF. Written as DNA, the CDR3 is TGTGCCAGCAGTCCCCGTTCGATCTACGAGCAGTACTTC.

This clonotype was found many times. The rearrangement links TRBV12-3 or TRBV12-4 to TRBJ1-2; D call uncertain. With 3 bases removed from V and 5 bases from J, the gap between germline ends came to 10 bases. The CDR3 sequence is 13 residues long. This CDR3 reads CASSLTRDYGYTF. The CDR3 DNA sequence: TGTGCCAGCAGTTTGACAAGAGATTATGGCTACACCTTC.

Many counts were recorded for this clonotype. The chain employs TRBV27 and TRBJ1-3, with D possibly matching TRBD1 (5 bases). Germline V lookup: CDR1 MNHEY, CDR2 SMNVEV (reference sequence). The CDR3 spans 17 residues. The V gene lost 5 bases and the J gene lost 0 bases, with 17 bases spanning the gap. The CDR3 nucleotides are TGTGCCAGCAGTCCCGAGCGGAGGGGACCCTCTGGAAACACCATATATTTT. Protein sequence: CASSPERRGPSGNTIYF.

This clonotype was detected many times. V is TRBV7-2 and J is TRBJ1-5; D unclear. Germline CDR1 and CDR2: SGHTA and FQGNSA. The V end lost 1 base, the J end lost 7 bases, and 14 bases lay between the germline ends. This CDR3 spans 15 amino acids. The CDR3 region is CASSLGPRSEQPQHF. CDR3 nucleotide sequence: TGTGCCAGCAGCTTAGGGCCCAGGTCGGAGCAGCCCCAGCATTTT. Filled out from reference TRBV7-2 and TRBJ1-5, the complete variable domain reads GAGVSQSPSNKVTEKGKDVELRCDPISGHTALYWYRQSLGQGLEFLIYFQGNSAPDKSGLPSDRFSAERTGGSVSTLTIQRTQQEDSAVYLCASSLGPRSEQPQHFGDGTRLSIL.

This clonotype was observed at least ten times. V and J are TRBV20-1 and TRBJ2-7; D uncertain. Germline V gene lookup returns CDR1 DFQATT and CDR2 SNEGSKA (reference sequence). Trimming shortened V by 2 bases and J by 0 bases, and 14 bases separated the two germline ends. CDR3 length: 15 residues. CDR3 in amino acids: CSARTIARASYEQYF. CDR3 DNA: TGCAGTGCTAGAACAATCGCACGGGCCTCCTACGAGCAGTACTTC.

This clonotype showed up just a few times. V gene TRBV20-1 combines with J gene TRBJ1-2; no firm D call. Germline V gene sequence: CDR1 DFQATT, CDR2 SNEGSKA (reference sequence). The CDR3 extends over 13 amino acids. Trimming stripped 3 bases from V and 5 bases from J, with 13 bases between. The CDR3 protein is CSASVGPGYGYTF. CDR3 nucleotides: TGCAGTGCTAGTGTAGGGCCCGGTTATGGCTACACCTTC.

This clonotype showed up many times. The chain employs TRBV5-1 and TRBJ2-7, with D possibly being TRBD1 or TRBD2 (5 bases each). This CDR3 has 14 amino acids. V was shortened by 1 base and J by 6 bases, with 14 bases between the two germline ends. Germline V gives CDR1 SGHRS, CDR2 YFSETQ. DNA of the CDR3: TGCGCCAGCAGCTTGAGGTCCGGGACGGGCGAGCAGTACTTC. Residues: CASSLRSGTGEQYF.

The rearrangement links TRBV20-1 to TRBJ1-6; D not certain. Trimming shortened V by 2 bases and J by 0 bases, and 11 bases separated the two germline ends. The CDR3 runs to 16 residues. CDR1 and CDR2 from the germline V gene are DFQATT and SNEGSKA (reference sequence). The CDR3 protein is CSARQVGSSYNSPLHF. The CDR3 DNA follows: TGCAGTGCTAGACAGGTCGGAAGCTCCTATAATTCACCCCTCCACTTT.

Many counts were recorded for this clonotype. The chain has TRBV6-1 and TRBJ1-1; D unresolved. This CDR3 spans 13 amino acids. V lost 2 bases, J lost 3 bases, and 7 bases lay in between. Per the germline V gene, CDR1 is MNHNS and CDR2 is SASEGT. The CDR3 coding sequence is TGTGCCAGCAGTGAAATCGGCGACACTGAAGCTTTCTTT. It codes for CASSEIGDTEAFF.

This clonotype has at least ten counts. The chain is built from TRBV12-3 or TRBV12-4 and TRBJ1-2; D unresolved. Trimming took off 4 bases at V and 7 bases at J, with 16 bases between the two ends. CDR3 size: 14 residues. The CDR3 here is CASSSLRAAGGYTF. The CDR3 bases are TGTGCCAGCAGTTCACTGCGGGCGGCGGGTGGCTACACCTTC.

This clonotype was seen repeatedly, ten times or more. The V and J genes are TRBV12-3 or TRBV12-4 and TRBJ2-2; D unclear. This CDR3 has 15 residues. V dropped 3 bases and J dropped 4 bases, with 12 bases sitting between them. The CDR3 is CASSLTLPPTGELFF. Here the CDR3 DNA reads TGTGCCAGCAGTTTGACCCTCCCCCCCACCGGGGAGCTGTTTTTT.

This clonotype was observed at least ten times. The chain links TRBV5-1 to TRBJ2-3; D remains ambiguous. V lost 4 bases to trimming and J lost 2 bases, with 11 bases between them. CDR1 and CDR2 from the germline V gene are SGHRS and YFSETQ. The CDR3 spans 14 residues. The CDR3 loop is CASSGREYTDTQYF. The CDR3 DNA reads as TGCGCCAGCAGCGGTAGAGAATACACAGATACGCAGTATTTT.

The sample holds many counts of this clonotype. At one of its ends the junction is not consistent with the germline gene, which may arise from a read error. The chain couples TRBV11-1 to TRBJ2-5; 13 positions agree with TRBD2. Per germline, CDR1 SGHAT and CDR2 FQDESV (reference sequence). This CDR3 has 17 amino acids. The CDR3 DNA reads TGTGTCAGCAGCCTAAAAGGTGGACTAGCGGGGGAAGAGACCCAGTACTTC. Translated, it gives CVSSLKGGLAGEETQYF.

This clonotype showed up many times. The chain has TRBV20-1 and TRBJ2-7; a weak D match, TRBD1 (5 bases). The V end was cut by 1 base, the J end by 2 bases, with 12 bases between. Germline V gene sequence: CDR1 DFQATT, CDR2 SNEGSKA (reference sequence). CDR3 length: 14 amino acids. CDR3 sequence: CSARVMQGTYEQYF. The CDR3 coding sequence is TGCAGTGCTAGAGTGATGCAGGGAACCTACGAGCAGTACTTC.

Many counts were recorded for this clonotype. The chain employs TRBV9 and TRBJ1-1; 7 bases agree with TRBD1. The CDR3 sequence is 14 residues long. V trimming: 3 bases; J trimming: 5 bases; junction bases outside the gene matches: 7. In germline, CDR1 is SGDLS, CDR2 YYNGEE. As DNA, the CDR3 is TGTGCCAGCAGCGCCCACAGGGGAGGGACTGAAGCTTTCTTT. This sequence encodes CASSAHRGGTEAFF.

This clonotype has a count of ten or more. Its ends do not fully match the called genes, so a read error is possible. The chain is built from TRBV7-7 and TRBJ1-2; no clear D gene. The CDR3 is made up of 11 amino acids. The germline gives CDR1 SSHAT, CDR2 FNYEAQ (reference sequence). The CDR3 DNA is TGTGCTAGCAGCTTATTGGACGGCTACACCTTC. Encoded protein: CASSLLDGYTF.

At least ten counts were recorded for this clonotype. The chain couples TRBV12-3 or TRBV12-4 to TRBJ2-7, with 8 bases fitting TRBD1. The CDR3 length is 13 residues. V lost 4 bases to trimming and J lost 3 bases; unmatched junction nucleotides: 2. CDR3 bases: TGTGCCAGCAGTTGGGGACAGGACTACGAGCAGTACTTC. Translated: CASSWGQDYEQYF.

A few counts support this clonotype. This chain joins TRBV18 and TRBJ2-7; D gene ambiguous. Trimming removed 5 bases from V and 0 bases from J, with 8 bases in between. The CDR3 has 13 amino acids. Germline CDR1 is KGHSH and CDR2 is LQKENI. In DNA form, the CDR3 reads TGTGCCAGCTCAGGAGCAAGCTCCTACGAGCAGTACTTC. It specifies CASSGASSYEQYF.

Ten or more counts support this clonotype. CDR3 protein: CASSSLQFLAPEAFF. The CDR3 nucleotides read TGTGCCAGCAGCTCTTTGCAATTTTTAGCACCTGAAGCTTTCTTT. This rearrangement joins TRBV11-2 to TRBJ1-1; D uncertain. This CDR3 is built from 15 residues. The germline V gene encodes CDR1 SGHAT and CDR2 FQNNGV. V was pared by 4 bases and J by 6 bases, with 18 bases between.

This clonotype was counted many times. The CDR3 bases are TGTGCCACCAGCAGACCCGGACAGGGGGTGAACACTGAAGCTTTCTTT. Its translation is CATSRPGQGVNTEAFF. This chain connects TRBV15 to TRBJ1-1, with 10 bases aligning to TRBD1. The CDR3 length is 16 residues. The junction had 3 bases not matched to a gene; V was cut back by 2 bases and J by 0 bases. The germline V gene encodes CDR1 LNHNV and CDR2 YYDKDF (reference sequence).

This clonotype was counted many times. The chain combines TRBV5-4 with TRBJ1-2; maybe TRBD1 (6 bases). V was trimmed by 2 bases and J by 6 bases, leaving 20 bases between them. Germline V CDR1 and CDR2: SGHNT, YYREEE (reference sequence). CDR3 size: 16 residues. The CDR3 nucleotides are TGTGCCAGCAGCTTATCCTTGGCTCGGACAGTCCATGGCTACACCTTC. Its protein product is CASSLSLARTVHGYTF.

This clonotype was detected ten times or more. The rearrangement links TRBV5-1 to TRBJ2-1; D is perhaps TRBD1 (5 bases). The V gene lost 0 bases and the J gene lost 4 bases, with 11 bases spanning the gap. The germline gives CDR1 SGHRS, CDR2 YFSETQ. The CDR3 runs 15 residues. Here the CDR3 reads CASSLDTGKYNEQFF. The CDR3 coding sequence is TGCGCCAGCAGCTTGGATACAGGAAAATACAATGAGCAGTTCTTC. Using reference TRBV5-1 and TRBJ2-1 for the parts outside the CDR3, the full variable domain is KAGVTQTPRYLIKTRGQQVTLSCSPISGHRSVSWYQQTPGQGLQFLFEYFSETQRNKGNFPGRFSGRQFSNSRSEMNVSTLELGDSALYLCASSLDTGKYNEQFFGPGTRLTVL.

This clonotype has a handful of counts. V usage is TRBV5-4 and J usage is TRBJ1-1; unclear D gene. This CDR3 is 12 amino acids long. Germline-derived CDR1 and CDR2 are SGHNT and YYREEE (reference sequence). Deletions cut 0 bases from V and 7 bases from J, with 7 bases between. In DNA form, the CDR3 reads TGTGCCAGCAGCTTGGTTGGTGGTGAAGCTTTCTTT. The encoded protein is CASSLVGGEAFF.

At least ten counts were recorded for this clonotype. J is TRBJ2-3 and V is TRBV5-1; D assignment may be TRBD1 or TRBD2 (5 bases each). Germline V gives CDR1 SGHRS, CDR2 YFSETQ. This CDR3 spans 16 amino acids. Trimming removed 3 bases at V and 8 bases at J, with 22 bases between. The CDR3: CASSSTRTGPGFTQYF. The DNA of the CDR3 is TGCGCCAGCAGCTCGACACGCACAGGACCGGGGTTTACGCAGTATTTT.

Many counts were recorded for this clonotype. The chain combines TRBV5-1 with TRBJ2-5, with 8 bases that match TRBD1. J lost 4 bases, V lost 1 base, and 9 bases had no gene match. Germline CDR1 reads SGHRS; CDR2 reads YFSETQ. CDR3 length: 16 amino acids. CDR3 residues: CASSLQPRGRSETQYF. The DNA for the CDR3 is TGCGCCAGCAGCTTGCAACCCAGGGGGCGTTCAGAGACCCAGTACTTC.

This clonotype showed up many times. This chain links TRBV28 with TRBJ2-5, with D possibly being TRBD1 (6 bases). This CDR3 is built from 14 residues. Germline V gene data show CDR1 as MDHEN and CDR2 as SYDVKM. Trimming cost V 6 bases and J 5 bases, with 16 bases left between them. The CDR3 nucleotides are TGTGCCAGCAGGGCGACAGGCGGCTCTGAGACCCAGTACTTC. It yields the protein CASRATGGSETQYF.

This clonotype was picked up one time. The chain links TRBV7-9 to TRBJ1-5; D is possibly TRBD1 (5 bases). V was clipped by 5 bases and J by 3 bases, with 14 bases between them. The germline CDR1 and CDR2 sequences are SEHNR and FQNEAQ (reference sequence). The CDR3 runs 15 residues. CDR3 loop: CASSPTGTANQPQHF. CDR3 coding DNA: TGTGCCAGCAGCCCCACGGGGACCGCCAATCAGCCCCAGCATTTT. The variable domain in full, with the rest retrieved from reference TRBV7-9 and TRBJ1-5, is DTGVSQNPRHKITKRGQNVTFRCDPISEHNRLYWYRQTLGQGPEFLTYFQNEAQLEKSRLLSDRFSAERPKGSFSTLEIQRTEQGDSAMYLCASSPTGTANQPQHFGDGTRLSIL.

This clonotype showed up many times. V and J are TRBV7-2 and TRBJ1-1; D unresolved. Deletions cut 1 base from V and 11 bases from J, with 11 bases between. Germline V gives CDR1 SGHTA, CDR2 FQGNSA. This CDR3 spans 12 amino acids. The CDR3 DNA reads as TGTGCCAGCAGCTTAGGCGGAGGGTATGCTTTCTTT. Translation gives CASSLGGGYAFF.